This T cell receptor beta chain was found in a study of CD8+CD57+ T cells in acquired aplastic anemia. This clonotype was detected only a few times. Its target is not known. Researchers used genomic DNA as the template to profile TCR beta VDJ and CDR3. TCRdb recomputed calls from the reads with MiXCR, one row per CDR3 protein. This sample has around 250,000 distinct CDR3 sequences, with approximately 57% found just once. The CDR3 extends over 15 amino acids. V lost 5 bases, J lost 6 bases, and 11 bases stayed unmatched. Germline values: CDR1 LNHDA, CDR2 SQIVND (reference sequence). Points from the study as a whole: There were some 27 CD8+ CDR3 sequences that occurred in both patients and controls.

The specimen was sorted CD4+, CD8+, or CD8+CD57+ T cells (not recorded which) from PBMCs. The origin of this receptor is a human donor with severe aplastic anemia or a healthy control (not recorded which). This chain connects TRBV19 to TRBJ2-7; 9 bases fit TRBD1. CDR3 sequence reads: CASSVILTGGGEQYF. DNA for the CDR3: TGTGCCAGTAGTGTCATTCTTACAGGGGGCGGCGAGCAGTACTTC.